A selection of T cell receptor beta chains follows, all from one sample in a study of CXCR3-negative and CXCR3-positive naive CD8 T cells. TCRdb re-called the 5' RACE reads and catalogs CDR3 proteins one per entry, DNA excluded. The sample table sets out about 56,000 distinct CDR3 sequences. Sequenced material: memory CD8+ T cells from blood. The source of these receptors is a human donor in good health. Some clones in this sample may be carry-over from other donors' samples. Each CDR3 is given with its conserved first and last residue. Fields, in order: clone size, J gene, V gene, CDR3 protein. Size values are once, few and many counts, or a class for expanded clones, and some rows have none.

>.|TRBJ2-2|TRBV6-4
CASSDTGTTNTGELFF
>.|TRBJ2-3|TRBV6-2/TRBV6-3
CASSYPPAGIHTDTQYF
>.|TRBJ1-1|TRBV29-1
CSVEGGNTQAFF
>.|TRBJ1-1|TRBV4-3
CASSQEESRRAEAFF
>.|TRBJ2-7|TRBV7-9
CASSLSTTGPHEQYF
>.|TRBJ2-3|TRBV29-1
CSVEDLGDTQYF
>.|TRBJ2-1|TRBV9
CASSVGRGAYNEQFF
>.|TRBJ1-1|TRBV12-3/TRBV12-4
CASSLEPGTEAFF
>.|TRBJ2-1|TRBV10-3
CAITRGTGVVGIHNEQFF
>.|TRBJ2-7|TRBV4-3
CASSQFIDRIYEQYF
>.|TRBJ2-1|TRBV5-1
CASSLGLAYLNEQFF
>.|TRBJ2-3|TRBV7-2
CASSLALADTQYF
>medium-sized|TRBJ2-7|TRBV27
CASSSPGLDYEQYF
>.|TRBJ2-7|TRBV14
CASSQDRPRDRETYEQYF
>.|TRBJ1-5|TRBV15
CATSRDSGLSQPQHF
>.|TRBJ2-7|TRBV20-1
CSARAGTGGVDEQYF
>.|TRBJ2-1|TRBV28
CASSLYSVNEQFF
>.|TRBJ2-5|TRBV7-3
CASSSDLGETQYF
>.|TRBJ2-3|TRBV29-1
CSVEDRGRNTDTQYF
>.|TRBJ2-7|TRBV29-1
CSVEGIAYEQYF
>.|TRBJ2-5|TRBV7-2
CASSELSPATETQYF
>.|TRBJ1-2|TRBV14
CASSQDLSGSNYGYTF
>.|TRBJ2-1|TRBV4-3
CASSQGSGSSYNEQFF
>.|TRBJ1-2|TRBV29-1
CSAEGTEDYGYTF
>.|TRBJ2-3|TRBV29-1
CSVEDRAGAGDTQYF
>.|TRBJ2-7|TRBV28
CASRPTGPAYEQYF
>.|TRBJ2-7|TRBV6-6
CASTSGTSGGTSYEQYF
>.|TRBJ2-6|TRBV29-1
CSVEDGGRGGANVLTF
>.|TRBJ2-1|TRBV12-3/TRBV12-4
CASSFVQYNEQFF
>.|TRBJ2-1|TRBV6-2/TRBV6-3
CASSYYGGSEQFF
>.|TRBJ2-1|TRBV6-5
CASWGGLAGYNEQFF
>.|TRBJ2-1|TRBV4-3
CASSQEGLAGDHEQFF
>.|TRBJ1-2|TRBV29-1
CSVDWTGANGYTF
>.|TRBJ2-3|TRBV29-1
CSVGDRLDTQYF
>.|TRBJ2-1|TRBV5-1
CASSLAWGGPFEQFF
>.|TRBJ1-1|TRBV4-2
CASSQALGTGHTEAFF
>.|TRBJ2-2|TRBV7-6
CASSLEGPQASAGELFF
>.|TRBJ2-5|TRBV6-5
CASIGRGTSGGQETQYF
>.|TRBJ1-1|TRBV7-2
CASSLYHGHTEAFF
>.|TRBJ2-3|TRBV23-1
CASSQISGRGNYTQYF